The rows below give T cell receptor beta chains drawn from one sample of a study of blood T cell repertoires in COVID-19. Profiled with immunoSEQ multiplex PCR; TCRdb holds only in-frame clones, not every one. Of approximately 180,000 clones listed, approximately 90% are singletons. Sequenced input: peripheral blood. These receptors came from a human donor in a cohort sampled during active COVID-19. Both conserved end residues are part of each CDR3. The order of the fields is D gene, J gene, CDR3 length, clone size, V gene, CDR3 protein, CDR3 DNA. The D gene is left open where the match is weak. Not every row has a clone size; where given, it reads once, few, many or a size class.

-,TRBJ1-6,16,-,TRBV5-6,CASSFRAGFVNSPLHF,TGTGCCAGCAGCTTCAGGGCAGGGTTTGTCAATTCACCCCTCCACTTT
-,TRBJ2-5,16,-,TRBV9,CASSVVPGGPQETQYF,TGTGCCAGCAGCGTAGTTCCGGGGGGCCCCCAAGAGACCCAGTACTTC
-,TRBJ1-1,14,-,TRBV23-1,CASISRLPNTEAFF,TGCGCCAGCATTTCGAGGCTCCCGAACACTGAAGCTTTCTTT
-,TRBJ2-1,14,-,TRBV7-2,CASSPRRSYNEQFF,TGTGCCAGCAGCCCCAGGAGGTCCTACAATGAGCAGTTCTTC
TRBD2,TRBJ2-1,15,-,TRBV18,CASSPPAGVDNEQFF,TGTGCCAGCTCACCACCGGCGGGAGTGGACAATGAGCAGTTCTTC
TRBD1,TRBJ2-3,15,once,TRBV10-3,CAISDRDRGKDTQYF,TGTGCCATCAGTGACCGGGACAGGGGAAAAGATACGCAGTATTTT
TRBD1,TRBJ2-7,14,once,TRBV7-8,CASSFMGQGREQYF,TGTGCCAGCAGCTTCATGGGACAGGGGCGAGAGCAGTACTTC
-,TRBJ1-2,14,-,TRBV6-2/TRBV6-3,CASSYIPVNYGYTF,TGTGCCAGCAGTTACATCCCAGTCAACTATGGCTACACCTTC
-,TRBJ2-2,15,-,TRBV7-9,CASSLFGTNTGELFF,TGTGCCAGCAGCTTATTCGGGACGAACACCGGGGAGCTGTTTTTT
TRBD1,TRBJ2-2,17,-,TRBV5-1,CASSLARGTGGTGELFF,TGCGCCAGCAGCTTGGCCAGGGGGACAGGGGGCACCGGGGAGCTGTTTTTT
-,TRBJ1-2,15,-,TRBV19,CASSIGHERGYGYTF,TGTGCCAGTAGTATCGGACACGAGCGGGGGTATGGCTACACCTTC
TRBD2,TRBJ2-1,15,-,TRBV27,CASSLGLAGGSEQFF,TGTGCCAGCAGTTTAGGGTTAGCGGGGGGGTCTGAGCAGTTCTTC
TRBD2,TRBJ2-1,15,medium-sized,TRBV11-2,CASSLEPSGSGEQFF,TGTGCCAGCAGCTTAGAGCCTAGCGGGAGTGGAGAGCAGTTCTTC
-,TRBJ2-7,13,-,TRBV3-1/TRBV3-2,CASSQDGQSEQYF,TGTGCCAGCAGCCAAGACGGACAGAGCGAGCAGTACTTC
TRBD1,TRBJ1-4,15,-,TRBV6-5,CASSYSGTGDEKLFF,TGTGCCAGCAGTTACTCAGGGACAGGGGATGAAAAACTGTTTTTT
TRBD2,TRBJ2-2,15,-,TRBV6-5,CASSPIRLASGELFF,TGTGCCAGCAGCCCCATCCGACTAGCGTCCGGGGAGCTGTTTTTT
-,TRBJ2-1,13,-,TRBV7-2,CASSLVARNEQFF,TGTGCCAGCAGCTTAGTCGCCCGGAATGAGCAGTTCTTC
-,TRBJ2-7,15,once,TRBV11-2,CASSLQLLNDYEQYF,TGTGCCAGCAGCTTACAACTCCTTAATGACTACGAGCAGTACTTC
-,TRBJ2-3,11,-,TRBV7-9,CASSEITVWYF,TGTGCCAGCAGCGAAATCACAGTTTGGTATTTT
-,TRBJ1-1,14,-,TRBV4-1,CASSRGGLGTEAFF,TGCGCCAGCAGCCGAGGAGGGCTGGGGACTGAAGCTTTCTTT
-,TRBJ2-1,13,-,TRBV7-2,CASSSGLRGEQFF,TGTGCCAGCAGCTCGGGACTTCGGGGTGAGCAGTTCTTC
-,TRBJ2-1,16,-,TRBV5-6,CASSITGQKSYNEQFF,TGTGCCAGCAGTATAACAGGGCAAAAATCATACAATGAGCAGTTCTTC
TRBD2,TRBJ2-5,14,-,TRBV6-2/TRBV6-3,CASSRGLAGQTQYF,TGTGCCAGCAGTAGGGGACTAGCGGGACAGACCCAGTACTTC
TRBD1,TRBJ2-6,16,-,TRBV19,CASSRKQGSEANVLTF,TGTGCCAGTAGTCGTAAACAGGGGTCCGAGGCCAACGTCCTGACTTTC
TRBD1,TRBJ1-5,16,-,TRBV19,CASSTTPDRVGQPQHF,TGTGCCAGTAGCACTACTCCGGACAGGGTGGGTCAGCCCCAGCATTTT
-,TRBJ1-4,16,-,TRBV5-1,CASSLALGDINEKLFF,TGCGCCAGCAGCTTGGCTTTAGGGGATATAAATGAAAAACTGTTTTTT
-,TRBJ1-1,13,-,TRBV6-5,CASRSGGGTEAFF,TGTGCCAGCAGATCCGGGGGTGGGACTGAAGCTTTCTTT
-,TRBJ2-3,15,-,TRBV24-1,CATSDTGRSTDTQYF,TGTGCCACCAGTGACACAGGGCGCAGCACAGATACGCAGTATTTT
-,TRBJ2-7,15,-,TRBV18,CASSPFGQSSYEQYF,TGTGCCAGCTCACCTTTTGGACAGAGCTCCTACGAGCAGTACTTC
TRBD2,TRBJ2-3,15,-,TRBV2,CASRQGGGAPDTQYF,TGTGCCAGCAGGCAGGGCGGGGGGGCCCCAGATACGCAGTATTTT
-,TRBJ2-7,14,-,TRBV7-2,CASSLVWQGYEQYF,TGTGCCAGCAGCTTAGTATGGCAGGGCTACGAGCAGTACTTC
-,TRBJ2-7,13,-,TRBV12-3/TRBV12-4,CASSLGGIYEQYF,TGTGCCAGCAGTTTGGGCGGGATCTACGAGCAGTACTTC
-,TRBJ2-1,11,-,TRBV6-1,CASSEGGEQFF,TGTGCCAGCAGTGAAGGAGGCGAGCAGTTCTTC
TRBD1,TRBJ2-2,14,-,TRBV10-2,CATQGAFNTGELFF,TGCGCCACCCAGGGGGCTTTCAACACCGGGGAGCTGTTTTTT
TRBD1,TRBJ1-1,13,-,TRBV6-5,CASGQERGTEAFF,TGTGCCAGCGGACAGGAAAGGGGCACTGAAGCTTTCTTT
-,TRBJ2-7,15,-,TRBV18,CASSLQGTIIYEQYF,TGTGCCAGCTCTCTACAGGGTACTATCATCTACGAGCAGTACTTC
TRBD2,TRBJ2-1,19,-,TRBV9,CASSVVPSLAGGKDNEQFF,TGTGCCAGCAGCGTAGTCCCTTCCTTAGCGGGAGGTAAGGACAATGAGCAGTTCTTC
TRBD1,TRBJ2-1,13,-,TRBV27,CASSNNRGNEQFF,TGTGCCAGCAGTAATAACAGGGGTAATGAGCAGTTCTTC
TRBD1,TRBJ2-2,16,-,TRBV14,CASSRGTGRNTGELFF,TGTGCCAGCAGCCGAGGGACAGGGAGGAACACCGGGGAGCTGTTTTTT
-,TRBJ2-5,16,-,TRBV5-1,CASSPPFKGLQETQYF,TGCGCCAGCAGCCCCCCCTTTAAGGGGCTCCAAGAGACCCAGTACTTC
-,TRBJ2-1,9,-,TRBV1,CTANEGQFF,TGCACAGCCAACGAGGGGCAGTTCTTC
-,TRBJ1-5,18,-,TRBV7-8,CASSLVGQGILSNQPQHF,TGTGCCAGCAGCTTAGTTGGGCAGGGGATTTTAAGCAATCAGCCCCAGCATTTT
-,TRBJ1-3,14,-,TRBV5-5,CASSTDSSGNTIYF,TGTGCCAGCAGCACTGACAGCTCTGGAAACACCATATATTTT
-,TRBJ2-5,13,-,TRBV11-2,CASSRDNQETQYF,TGTGCCAGCAGTCGAGACAACCAAGAGACCCAGTACTTC
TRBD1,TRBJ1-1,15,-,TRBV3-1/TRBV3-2,CASSRTGKVHTEAFF,TGTGCCAGCAGCCGGACAGGGAAGGTTCACACTGAAGCTTTCTTT
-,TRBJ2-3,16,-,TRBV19,CASSIRPGLSADTQYF,TGTGCCAGTAGTATACGACCGGGATTAAGCGCAGATACGCAGTATTTT
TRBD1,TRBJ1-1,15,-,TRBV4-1,CASSQDEGAYTEAFF,TGCGCCAGCAGCCAAGATGAGGGGGCGTACACTGAAGCTTTCTTT
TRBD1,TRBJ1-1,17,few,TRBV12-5,CASGLAIIGQGNTEAFF,TGTGCTAGTGGTTTGGCCATAATTGGACAGGGGAATACTGAAGCTTTCTTT